These 12 T cell receptor beta chains originate from one sample sequenced in a study of response to subunit inactivated influenza vaccine. In TCRdb, the RT-PCR reads were re-called with MiXCR into one record per CDR3 protein. This sample has about 150,000 distinct CDR3 sequences, with approximately 12% found just once. Material: CD8+ T cells sorted from PBMCs, obtained 23 to 25 months after vaccination. These TCRs come from a man between 50 and 75 years old who received an inactivated influenza vaccine.

In this sample, this clonotype turned up many times. The V and J genes are TRBV3-1 and TRBJ2-7, with D possibly TRBD1 on 6 matching bases. Germline V lookup: CDR1 LGHDT, CDR2 YNNKEL (reference sequence). V lost 6 bases and J 2 bases, leaving 11 bases between the germline ends. This CDR3 has 13 residues. CDR3 sequence reads: CASRPTGTYEQYF. CDR3 DNA: TGTGCCAGCAGGCCGACAGGCACCTACGAGCAGTACTTC.

The V call is TRBV19, the J call TRBJ2-1; no definite D call. The germline V gene has CDR1 LNHDA and CDR2 SQIVND (reference sequence). The CDR3 has 12 amino acids. The V gene lost 7 bases and the J gene lost 4 bases, with 8 bases spanning the gap. The chain's CDR3 is CASMSPYNEQFF. The CDR3 DNA reads as TGTGCCAGTATGAGTCCGTACAATGAGCAGTTCTTC.

This clonotype turned up a few times. The chain combines TRBV4-1 with TRBJ2-7; no reliable D call. The germline V gene has CDR1 MGHRA and CDR2 YSYEKL. The CDR3 runs 15 residues. Trimming left V 0 bases short and J 1 base short, with 10 bases between. Here the CDR3 DNA reads TGCGCCAGCAGCCAAGAACGGACGGTATCCTACGAGCAGTACTTC. Protein sequence: CASSQERTVSYEQYF.

This rearrangement joins TRBV13 to TRBJ2-5; D is tentatively TRBD1 or TRBD2 (6 bases each). The germline gives CDR1 PRHDT, CDR2 FYEKMQ (reference sequence). CDR3 size: 15 residues. Trimming left V 5 bases short and J 5 bases short, with 18 bases between. The CDR3 reads CASSLIAGGRETQYF. The DNA of the CDR3 is TGTGCCAGCAGCCTGATTGCTGGGGGGCGTGAGACCCAGTACTTC.

This clonotype has just a few counts. This sequence joins TRBV3-1 and TRBJ2-5; a weak D match, TRBD1 (6 bases). Germline V lookup: CDR1 LGHDT, CDR2 YNNKEL (reference sequence). This CDR3 region has 16 residues. V gave up 4 bases and J gave up 0 bases, with 15 bases separating them. CDR3 DNA: TGTGCCAGCAGCCCGTTACGGACAGCGTACCAAGAGACCCAGTACTTC. Translation: CASSPLRTAYQETQYF.

The chain uses TRBV10-2 and TRBJ2-3; TRBD1 matches 8 bases. The germline CDR1 and CDR2 sequences are WSHSY and SAAADI. The CDR3 loop spans 17 amino acids. V was pared by 2 bases and J by 2 bases, with 9 bases of the junction left unmatched. CDR3 nucleotide sequence: TGCGCCAGCAGTGAGCTACGGACAGGGCTACTCACAGATACGCAGTATTTT. Its protein product is CASSELRTGLLTDTQYF.

There are many counts of this clonotype. The V gene is TRBV14, the J gene TRBJ2-5, with TRBD1 identical over 9 bases. The J segment lost 1 base and the V segment lost 4 bases, leaving 1 base of the junction unmatched. Germline V CDR1 and CDR2: SGHDN, FVKESK. The CDR3 sequence is 14 residues long. The CDR3 sequence is CASSLDRGQETQYF. DNA of the CDR3: TGTGCCAGCAGCCTGGACAGGGGCCAAGAGACCCAGTACTTC.

This clonotype has just a few counts. The chain uses TRBV20-1 and TRBJ2-1, with 8 bases fitting TRBD2. Germline V CDR1 and CDR2: DFQATT, SNEGSKA (reference sequence). J gave up 8 bases and V 1 base, and 7 bases lay outside the gene matches. This CDR3 has 14 residues. CDR3 sequence: CSARGSGRVYEQFF. The CDR3 DNA reads TGCAGTGCTAGAGGAAGCGGGAGAGTCTATGAGCAGTTCTTC.

The chain recombines TRBV9 with TRBJ2-1, with 11 bases aligning to TRBD2. This CDR3 is built from 15 residues. Per the germline V gene, CDR1 is SGDLS and CDR2 is YYNGEE. V was pared by 3 bases and J by 7 bases, with 6 bases of the junction left unmatched. In DNA form, the CDR3 reads TGTGCCAGCAGCGGTAGCGGGAGGGCCAGTAATGAGCAGTTCTTC. This sequence encodes CASSGSGRASNEQFF.

There are many counts of this clonotype. This chain uses TRBV12-3 or TRBV12-4 with TRBJ2-2; possibly TRBD2 for D (5 bases). The CDR3 covers 12 residues. V lost 10 bases to trimming and J lost 5 bases, with 11 bases between them. The CDR3 DNA reads TGTGCCACTCGGGGTTTAACCGGGGAGCTGTTTTTT. It encodes CATRGLTGELFF.

This clonotype was detected only a few times. The chain combines TRBV4-1 with TRBJ2-5; 7 nucleotides align to TRBD2. V trimming: 3 bases; J trimming: 4 bases; junction bases outside the gene matches: 11. The length of the CDR3 is 16 residues. Germline V gene data show CDR1 as MGHRA and CDR2 as YSYEKL. CDR3 DNA sequence: TGCGCCAGCAGCCAGTATGTTAGCGGGCTCCCAGAGACCCAGTACTTC. Amino acid sequence: CASSQYVSGLPETQYF.

This clonotype has more than one count but fewer than ten. The V gene is TRBV4-3, the J gene TRBJ2-3; a possible D gene is TRBD2 (5 bases). Germline V gene sequence: CDR1 LGHNA, CDR2 YSLEER. Trimming removed 0 bases at V and 2 bases at J, with 12 bases between. The CDR3 is 16 residues long. CDR3 amino acids: CASSQDGLSDTDTQYF. The CDR3 region has the DNA TGCGCCAGCAGCCAAGATGGACTCAGCGACACAGATACGCAGTATTTT.